This T cell receptor beta chain was retrieved from a study of T cells in narcolepsy (dated by TCRdb to the late 2010s). About the investigation overall: Patients with narcolepsy type 1 or type 2 (NT1, NT2) were enrolled in the study together with healthy control donors. The study sought autoreactive T cells targeting hypocretin neuron self-antigens (hypocretin, TRIB2) in narcolepsy patients, using TCR Vbeta sequencing to track clonotypes in blood and CSF.

In regard to this clone: Its recognized antigen is unknown. The sample holds no much larger clone one base away, and base qualities are not on file.

Memory CD4+ T cells were sorted ex vivo from peripheral blood of narcolepsy patients and healthy controls for TCR Vbeta sequencing. The method behind the library was the immunoSEQ multiplex PCR assay. In TCRdb, the immuneACCESS table is reduced to in-frame sequences with V and J assigned. These tables do not hold every clone; where another copy was compared, an unresolved V gene accounts for under half, and the others remain unexplained. The sample has some 20,000 clones on record, 80% to 85% of them singletons. More than 1.5% of the sample is taken by the ten largest. The CDR3, cysteine through phenylalanine, is 14 amino acids long. The DNA shown is the 42-base CDR3, in frame from base 1. Taken from the germline V gene (reference sequence), the CDR1 and CDR2 loops are SGHNT and YYREEE. At the junction V is shortened by 6 bases and J by 8 bases, with 20 bases in between. Beyond this particular receptor, the publication reports: According to the report, autoreactive clonotypes were detected serially in the blood of the same patients and of different patients, but not in healthy controls. Patients and controls had similar numbers of sequenced blood memory CD4+ clonotypes, with averages of 39,000 to 50,000 in patients and 33,354 in controls. HCRT-specific and TRIB2-specific autoreactive clonotypes were highlighted in plots that compared CD4+ T cell clonotypes in CSF versus blood from the same patient. Some blood memory CD4+ repertoires from patients and controls contained no sequences matching autoreactive T cell clones.

The sequencing sample was made of memory (CD45RA-) CD4+ T cells from blood. This sample's cell subset or site label indicates: memory T cells sorted ex vivo from peripheral blood. The chain is made from TRBV5-4 and TRBJ1-2, with no confident D gene call. This sequence originates from a human donor in good health. For the CDR3, the sequence is CASTLAGLPQGYTF. The DNA sequence follows: TGTGCCAGCACCCTGGCTGGGCTTCCCCAAGGCTACACCTTC.